What follows are 5 T cell receptor beta chains derived from one specimen sequenced in a study of Graves' ophthalmopathy and Graves' hyperthyroidism. CDR3 regions of TCR beta were amplified from RNA transcripts. Second-round multiplex PCR came after a first-round RT-PCR that employed HTBI primers. TCRdb re-called the multiplex PCR reads through MiXCR, storing one row per CDR3 protein. The sample yields about 740,000 distinct CDR3 sequences, roughly two fifths seen once. Sequenced input: peripheral blood. The receptor source for this set is an adult man with Graves' ophthalmopathy.

As concerns this clonotype: A much larger clone sits a single nucleotide away, making a read error possible. V is TRBV15 and J is TRBJ1-2; perhaps TRBD1 as D (5 bases). The CDR3 consists of 15 residues. The germline V gene has CDR1 LNHNV and CDR2 YYDKDF (reference sequence). Here the CDR3 reads CAISRDRGEPVIGTF. The CDR3 DNA is TGTGCCATCAGCAGAGATAGAGGGGAGCCGGTCATCGGGACCTTC.

In its sample, this clonotype was seen many times. The chain links TRBV7-6 to TRBJ1-1; D remains unclear. CDR3 length equals 14 residues. Looked up from germline, CDR1 is SGHVS and CDR2 is FNYEAQ. Trimming removed 1 base from V and 7 bases from J, with 13 bases in between. The CDR3 nucleotides are TGTGCCAGCAGCTTAGGGCCAGGCGAGGGTGAAGCTTTCTTT. This gives the protein CASSLGPGEGEAFF.

A single count supports this clonotype. This sequence may be a read error, since a much larger clone differs from it by one base. This rearrangement joins TRBV29-1 to TRBJ2-7, with a possible D match to TRBD2 (5 bases). The CDR3 runs 12 residues. V lost 3 bases, J lost 1 base, and 7 bases lay in between. Per the germline V gene, CDR1 is SQVTM and CDR2 is ANQGSEA. The CDR3 reads CSVDQRSYEQYF. The CDR3 nucleotides are TGCAGCGTTGATCAGCGGTCCTACGAGCAGTACTTC.

The CDR3 loop is CASSIARTGGVYEQYF. CDR3 in DNA: TGTGCCAGTAGTATTGCTCGGACAGGGGGAGTCTACGAGCAGTACTTC. J is TRBJ2-7 and V is TRBV7-2; 10 positions match TRBD1. Per germline, CDR1 SGHTA and CDR2 FQGNSA. V shed 9 bases and J 3 bases; nucleotides not matched to a gene: 14. The CDR3 has 16 amino acids.

This clonotype has only a few counts. The chain has TRBV25-1 and TRBJ1-4, with 7 bases fitting TRBD1. Losses at the gene ends were 8 bases for V and 4 bases for J; bases not matched to a gene: 10. Germline-derived CDR1 and CDR2 are MGHDK and SYGVNS. The CDR3 runs to 15 residues. The chain's CDR3 is CASRDRYQRNEKLFF. The CDR3 DNA reads TGTGCCAGCCGGGACAGATATCAACGTAATGAAAAACTGTTTTTT. The entire variable domain, with the rest obtained from reference TRBV25-1 and TRBJ1-4, is as follows: EADIYQTPRYLVIGTGKKITLECSQTMGHDKMYWYQQDPGMELHLIHYSYGVNSTEKGDLSSESTVSRIRTEHFPLTLESARPSHTSQYLCASRDRYQRNEKLFFGSGTQLSVL.